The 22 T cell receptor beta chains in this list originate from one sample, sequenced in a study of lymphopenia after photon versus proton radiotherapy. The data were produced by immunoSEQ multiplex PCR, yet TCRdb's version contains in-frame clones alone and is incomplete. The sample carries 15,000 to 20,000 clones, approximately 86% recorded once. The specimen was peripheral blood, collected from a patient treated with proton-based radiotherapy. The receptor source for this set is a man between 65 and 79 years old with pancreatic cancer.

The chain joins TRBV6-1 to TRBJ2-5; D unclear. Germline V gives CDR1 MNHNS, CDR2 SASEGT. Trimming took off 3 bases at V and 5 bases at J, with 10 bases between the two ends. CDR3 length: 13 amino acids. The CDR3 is CASSDSGWETQYF. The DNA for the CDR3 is TGTGCCAGCAGTGACAGTGGGTGGGAGACCCAGTACTTC.

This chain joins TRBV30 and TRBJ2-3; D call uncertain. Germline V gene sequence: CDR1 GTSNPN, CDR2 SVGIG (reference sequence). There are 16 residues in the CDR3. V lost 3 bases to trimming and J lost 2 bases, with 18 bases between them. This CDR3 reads CAWSQTLQGNTDTQYF. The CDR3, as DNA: TGTGCCTGGAGCCAAACACTACAAGGCAACACAGATACGCAGTATTTT.

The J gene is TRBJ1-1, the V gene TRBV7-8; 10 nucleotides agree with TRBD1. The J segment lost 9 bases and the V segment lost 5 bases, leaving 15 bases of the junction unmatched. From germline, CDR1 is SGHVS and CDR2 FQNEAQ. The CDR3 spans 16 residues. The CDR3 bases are TGTGCCAGCAGCCCGATTCCAGGACAGGGGGGATCGAAAGCTTTCTTT. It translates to CASSPIPGQGGSKAFF.

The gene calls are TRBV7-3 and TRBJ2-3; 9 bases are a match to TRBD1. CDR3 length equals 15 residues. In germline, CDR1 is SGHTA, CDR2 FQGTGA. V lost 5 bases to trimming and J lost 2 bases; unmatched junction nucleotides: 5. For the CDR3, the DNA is TGTGCCAGCAGCCCCACAGGGGGCCTCACAGATACGCAGTATTTT. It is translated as CASSPTGGLTDTQYF.

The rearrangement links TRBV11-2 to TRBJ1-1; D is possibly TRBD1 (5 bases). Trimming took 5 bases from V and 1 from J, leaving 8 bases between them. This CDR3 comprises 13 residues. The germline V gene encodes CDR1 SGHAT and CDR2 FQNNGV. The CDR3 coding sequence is TGTGCCAGCAGCGCAGGGTGGAACACTGAAGCTTTCTTT. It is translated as CASSAGWNTEAFF.

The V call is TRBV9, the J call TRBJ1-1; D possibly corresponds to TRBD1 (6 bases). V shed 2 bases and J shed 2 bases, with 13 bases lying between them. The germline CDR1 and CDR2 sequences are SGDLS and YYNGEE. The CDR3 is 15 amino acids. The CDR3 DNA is TGTGCCAGCAGCGTTACCGACAGGTCAAACACTGAAGCTTTCTTT. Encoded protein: CASSVTDRSNTEAFF.

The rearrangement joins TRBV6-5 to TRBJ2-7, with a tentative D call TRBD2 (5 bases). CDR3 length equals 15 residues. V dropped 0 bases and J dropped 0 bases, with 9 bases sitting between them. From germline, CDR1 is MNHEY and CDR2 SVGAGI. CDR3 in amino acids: CASSYSKGSSYEQYF. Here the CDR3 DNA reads TGTGCCAGCAGTTACTCGAAAGGGAGCTCCTACGAGCAGTACTTC.

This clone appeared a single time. The CDR3 spells CASRPSGYNEQFF. CDR3 in DNA: TGTGCCAGCAGGCCTAGCGGATACAATGAGCAGTTCTTC. The rearrangement joins TRBV14 to TRBJ2-1; 7 bases are a match to TRBD2. CDR3 length: 13 amino acids. CDR1 is SGHDN and CDR2 is FVKESK in the germline V gene. Germline trimming cut 6 bases from V and 4 bases from J; bases unmatched to any gene: 3.

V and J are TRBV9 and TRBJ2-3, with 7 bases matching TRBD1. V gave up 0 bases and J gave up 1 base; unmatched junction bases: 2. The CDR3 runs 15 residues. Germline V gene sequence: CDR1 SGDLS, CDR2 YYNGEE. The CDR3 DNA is TGTGCCAGCAGCGTAGTTGACAGGGGCACAGATACGCAGTATTTT. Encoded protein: CASSVVDRGTDTQYF.

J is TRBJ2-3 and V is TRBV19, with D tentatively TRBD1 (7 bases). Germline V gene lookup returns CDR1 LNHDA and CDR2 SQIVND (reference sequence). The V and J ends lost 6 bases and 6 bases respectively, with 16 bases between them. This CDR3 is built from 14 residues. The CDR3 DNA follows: TGTGCCAGTAGAAGACAGGGAGGAGTGGATACGCAGTATTTT. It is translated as CASRRQGGVDTQYF.

CDR3 region: CAWSVLLGPTEAFF. For the CDR3, the DNA is TGTGCCTGGAGTGTACTGCTGGGGCCCACTGAAGCTTTCTTT. V is TRBV30 and J is TRBJ1-1, with a tentative D call TRBD1 (5 bases). Germline CDR1 reads GTSNPN; CDR2 reads SVGIG (reference sequence). The CDR3 consists of 14 residues. The V and J ends lost 0 bases and 4 bases respectively, with 12 bases between them.

The CDR3 DNA reads TGCGCCAGCAGCCGAACCACAGTGATCAATGAGCAGTTCTTC. It is translated as CASSRTTVINEQFF. The J gene is TRBJ2-1, the V gene TRBV5-1; D unclear. The V gene lost 4 bases and the J gene lost 6 bases, with 14 bases spanning the gap. This CDR3 spans 14 amino acids. Germline loops: CDR1 SGHRS, CDR2 YFSETQ.

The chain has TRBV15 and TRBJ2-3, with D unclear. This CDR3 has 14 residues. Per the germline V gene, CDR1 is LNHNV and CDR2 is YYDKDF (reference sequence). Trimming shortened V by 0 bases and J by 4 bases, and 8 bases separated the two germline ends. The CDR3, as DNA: TGTGCCACCAGCAGAGATATCAGTCCAGATACGCAGTATTTT. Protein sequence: CATSRDISPDTQYF.

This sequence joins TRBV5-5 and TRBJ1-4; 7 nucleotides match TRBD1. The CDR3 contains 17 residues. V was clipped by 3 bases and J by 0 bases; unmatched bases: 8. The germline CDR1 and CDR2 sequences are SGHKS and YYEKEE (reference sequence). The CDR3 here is CASSSRTGDATNEKLFF. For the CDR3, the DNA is TGTGCCAGCAGCTCCAGGACAGGAGATGCAACTAATGAAAAACTGTTTTTT.

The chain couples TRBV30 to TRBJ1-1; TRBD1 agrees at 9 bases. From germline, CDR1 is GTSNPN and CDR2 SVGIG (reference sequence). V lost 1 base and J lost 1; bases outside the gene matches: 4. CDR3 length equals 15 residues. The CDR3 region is CAWSATGGENTEAFF. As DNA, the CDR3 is TGTGCCTGGAGTGCAACAGGGGGCGAGAACACTGAAGCTTTCTTT.

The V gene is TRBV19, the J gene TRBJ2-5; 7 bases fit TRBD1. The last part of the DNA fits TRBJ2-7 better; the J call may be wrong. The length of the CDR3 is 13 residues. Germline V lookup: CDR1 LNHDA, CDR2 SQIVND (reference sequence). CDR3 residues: CASSVTGAREQYF. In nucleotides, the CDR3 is TGTGCCAGTAGTGTAACAGGGGCCCGCGAGCAGTACTTC.

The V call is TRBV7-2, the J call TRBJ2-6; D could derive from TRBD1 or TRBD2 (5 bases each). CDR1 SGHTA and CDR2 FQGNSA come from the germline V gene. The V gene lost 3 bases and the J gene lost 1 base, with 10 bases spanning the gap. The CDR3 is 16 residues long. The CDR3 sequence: CASSLSGGSGANVLTF. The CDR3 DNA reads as TGTGCCAGCAGCTTGAGTGGGGGATCTGGGGCCAACGTCCTGACTTTC.

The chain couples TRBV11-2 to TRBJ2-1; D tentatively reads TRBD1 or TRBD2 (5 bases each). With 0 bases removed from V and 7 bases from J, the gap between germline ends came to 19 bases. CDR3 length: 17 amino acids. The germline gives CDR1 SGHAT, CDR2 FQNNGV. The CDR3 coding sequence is TGTGCCAGCAGCTTAGACTCGGGGCCCCCCGCGTTAAATGAGCAGTTCTTC. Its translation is CASSLDSGPPALNEQFF.

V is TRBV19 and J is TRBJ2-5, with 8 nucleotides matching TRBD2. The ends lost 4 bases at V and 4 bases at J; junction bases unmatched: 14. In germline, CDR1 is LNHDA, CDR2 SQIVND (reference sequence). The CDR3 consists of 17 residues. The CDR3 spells CASSTLGLAGPGETQYF. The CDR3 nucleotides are TGTGCCAGTAGTACCCTGGGGCTAGCGGGCCCCGGAGAGACCCAGTACTTC. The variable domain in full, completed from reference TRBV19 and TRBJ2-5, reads DGGITQSPKYLFRKEGQNVTLSCEQNLNHDAMYWYRQDPGQGLRLIYYSQIVNDFQKGDIAEGYSVSREKKESFPLTVTSAQKNPTAFYLCASSTLGLAGPGETQYFGPGTRLLVL.

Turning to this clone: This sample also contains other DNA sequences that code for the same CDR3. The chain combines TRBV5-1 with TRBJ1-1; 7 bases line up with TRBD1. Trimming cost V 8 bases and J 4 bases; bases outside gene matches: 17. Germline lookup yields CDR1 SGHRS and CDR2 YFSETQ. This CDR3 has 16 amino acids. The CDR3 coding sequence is TGCGCCAGTAGCCCCCGGGACAGCGTCGCGGGCACTGAAGCTTTCTTT. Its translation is CASSPRDSVAGTEAFF.

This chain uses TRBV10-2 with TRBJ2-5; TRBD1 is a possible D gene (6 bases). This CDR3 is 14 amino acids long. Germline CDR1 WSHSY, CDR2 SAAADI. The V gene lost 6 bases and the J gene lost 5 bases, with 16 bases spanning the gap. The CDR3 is CASRGTLGRETQYF. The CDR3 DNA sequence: TGCGCCAGCAGGGGGACACTCGGGCGGGAGACCCAGTACTTC.

The CDR3 coding sequence is TGTGCCAGCAGCGTAGGGGGACTAGCGGATTCCTACGAGCAGTACTTC. This gives the protein CASSVGGLADSYEQYF. The J gene is TRBJ2-7, the V gene TRBV9; 11 nucleotides align to TRBD2. Germline V gene data show CDR1 as SGDLS and CDR2 as YYNGEE. The CDR3 length is 16 residues. V lost 0 bases and J lost 1; bases outside the gene matches: 3.